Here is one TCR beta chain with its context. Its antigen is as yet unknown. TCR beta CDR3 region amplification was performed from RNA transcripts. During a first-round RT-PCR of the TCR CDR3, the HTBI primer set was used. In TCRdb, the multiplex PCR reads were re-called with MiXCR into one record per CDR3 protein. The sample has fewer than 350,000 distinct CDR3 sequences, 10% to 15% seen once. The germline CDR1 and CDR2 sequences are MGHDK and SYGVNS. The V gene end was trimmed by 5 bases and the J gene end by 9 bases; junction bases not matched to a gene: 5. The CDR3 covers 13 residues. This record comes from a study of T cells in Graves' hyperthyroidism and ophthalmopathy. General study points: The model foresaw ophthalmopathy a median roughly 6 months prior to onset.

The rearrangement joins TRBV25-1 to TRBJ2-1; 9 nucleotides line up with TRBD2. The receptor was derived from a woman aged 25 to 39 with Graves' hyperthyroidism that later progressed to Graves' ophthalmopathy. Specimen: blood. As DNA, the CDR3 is TGTGCCAGCAGTATTGGCGGGAGGGGTGAGCAGTTCTTC. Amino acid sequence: CASSIGGRGEQFF.